The 15 T cell receptor beta chains reported below all come from one sample, sequenced in a study of blood T cell repertoires in COVID-19 (dated by TCRdb to about 2020). The library was obtained by the immunoSEQ multiplex PCR assay. The source is immuneACCESS, and TCRdb retained only in-frame sequences with V and J called. Part of the clones is not carried over; for the studies checked, unresolved V genes explain less than half of this, and the remainder is unexplained. The sample table shows around 220,000 clones, and about 83% are seen once. The ten top clones hold about 6.6% of the sample. The sequencing input was PBMCs or T cells enriched from blood (not recorded which). These receptor sequences come from a woman between 40 and 55 years old who had recovered from COVID-19.

The chain joins TRBV19 to TRBJ1-5, with D perhaps matching TRBD1 (6 bases). Trimming stripped 3 bases from V and 7 bases from J, with 16 bases between. From germline, CDR1 is LNHDA and CDR2 SQIVND (reference sequence). This CDR3 has 15 amino acids. The CDR3 DNA reads TGTGCCAGTAGTATGGGTGGGGGGGGCGCCCAGCCCCAGCATTTT. Encoded protein: CASSMGGGGAQPQHF. Filled out from reference TRBV19 and TRBJ1-5, the complete variable domain reads DGGITQSPKYLFRKEGQNVTLSCEQNLNHDAMYWYRQDPGQGLRLIYYSQIVNDFQKGDIAEGYSVSREKKESFPLTVTSAQKNPTAFYLCASSMGGGGAQPQHFGDGTRLSIL.

The rearrangement links TRBV10-2 to TRBJ2-1; TRBD2 aligns across 11 bases. This CDR3 comprises 15 residues. V shed 5 bases, J shed 4 bases, and the junction held 4 bases outside the gene matches. Germline V gives CDR1 WSHSY, CDR2 SAAADI. The CDR3 is CASSHGTSGYNEQFF. As DNA, the CDR3 is TGCGCCAGCAGTCACGGGACTAGCGGATACAATGAGCAGTTCTTC.

The CDR3 region is CASSSSGTLYNEQFF. In DNA, the CDR3 is TGTGCCAGCAGCTCTAGCGGGACTCTCTACAATGAGCAGTTCTTC. The J gene is TRBJ2-1, the V gene TRBV7-9; 9 bases align to TRBD2. The CDR3 runs to 15 residues. V was pared by 4 bases and J by 3 bases, with 4 bases of the junction left unmatched. In germline, CDR1 is SEHNR, CDR2 FQNEAQ (reference sequence).

The V gene is TRBV29-1, the J gene TRBJ2-7, with D unresolved. V was pared by 1 base and J by 6 bases, with 10 bases between. Germline V gives CDR1 SQVTM, CDR2 ANQGSEA. The CDR3 totals 12 residues. The CDR3 DNA is TGCAGCGTTGAAGTGGATACGGGCGAGCAGTACGTC. As protein: CSVEVDTGEQYV.

This sequence joins TRBV27 and TRBJ1-6; TRBD1 agrees at 8 bases. The CDR3 loop spans 15 amino acids. The junction had 11 bases not matched to a gene; V was cut back by 6 bases and J by 10 bases. Germline-derived CDR1 and CDR2 are MNHEY and SMNVEV (reference sequence). The CDR3 DNA is TGTGCCAGCAGAGCAAAGACAGGGGTAAGATCACCCCTCCACTTT. Its protein is CASRAKTGVRSPLHF.

This clone was seen once. CDR3 in amino acids: CAWRSEGDTQYF. The DNA for the CDR3 is TGTGCCTGGCGGAGTGAGGGAGATACGCAGTATTTT. V gene TRBV30 combines with J gene TRBJ2-3; the D gene is possibly TRBD2 (5 bases). Per germline, CDR1 GTSNPN and CDR2 SVGIG (reference sequence). CDR3 length: 12 amino acids. With 5 bases removed from V and 5 bases from J, the gap between germline ends came to 11 bases.

The chain recombines TRBV19 with TRBJ1-1, with D tentatively TRBD1 (5 bases). The CDR3 has 12 residues. V lost 1 base to trimming and J lost 10 bases, with 10 bases between them. Germline V lookup: CDR1 LNHDA, CDR2 SQIVND (reference sequence). CDR3 nucleotide sequence: TGTGCCAGTAGTATAGGAAGGGGAAGAGCTTTCTTT. Translating gives CASSIGRGRAFF.

This clone was counted once. This rearrangement joins TRBV18 to TRBJ1-1; D is unresolved. The CDR3 loop spans 13 amino acids. V dropped 2 bases and J dropped 0 bases, with 4 bases sitting between them. Germline V gene lookup returns CDR1 KGHSH and CDR2 LQKENI. This CDR3 is CASSPAMNTEAFF. The CDR3 nucleotides are TGTGCCAGCTCACCAGCGATGAACACTGAAGCTTTCTTT.

V usage is TRBV7-8 and J usage is TRBJ1-6; TRBD1 might be the D (5 bases). CDR1 and CDR2 (germline): SGHVS, FQNEAQ. Trimming left V 2 bases short and J 7 bases short, with 9 bases between. This CDR3 has 14 residues. The CDR3 spells CASSLMGGNSPLHF. The CDR3 coding sequence is TGTGCCAGCAGCTTAATGGGGGGAAATTCACCCCTCCACTTT.

The chain joins TRBV3-1 (or the pseudogene TRBV3-2) to TRBJ2-6; a possible D gene is TRBD2 (5 bases). The CDR3 spans 16 residues. Per germline, CDR1 LGHDT and CDR2 YNNKEL (reference sequence). Trimming cost V 4 bases and J 0 bases, with 10 bases left between them. The CDR3 is CASSLRRDSGANVLTF. DNA of the CDR3: TGTGCCAGCAGCCTTCGCCGGGACTCTGGGGCCAACGTCCTGACTTTC.

The DNA of the CDR3 is TGTGCCAGCAGCCGGGACAGGATCACTGAAGCTTTCTTT. This codes for CASSRDRITEAFF. The rearrangement joins TRBV7-2 to TRBJ1-1, with 8 positions matching TRBD1. Germline V gene lookup returns CDR1 SGHTA and CDR2 FQGNSA. V lost 5 bases and J lost 4; bases outside the gene matches: 3. The CDR3 sequence is 13 residues long.

The CDR3 here is CASSLFAGANTEAFF. CDR3 nucleotide sequence: TGCGCCAGCAGCTTGTTCGCAGGGGCGAACACTGAAGCTTTCTTT. The gene calls are TRBV5-1 and TRBJ1-1, with D maybe TRBD1 (6 bases). The CDR3 runs 15 residues. Trimming removed 1 base at V and 1 base at J, with 11 bases between. CDR1 is SGHRS, CDR2 YFSETQ, per germline.

This sequence joins TRBV7-9 and TRBJ1-2, with TRBD1 matching over 7 bases. V trimming: 5 bases; J trimming: 3 bases; junction bases outside the gene matches: 12. CDR1 and CDR2 (germline): SEHNR, FQNEAQ (reference sequence). This CDR3 region has 16 residues. The CDR3: CASSIQETTGDYGYTF. The CDR3 coding sequence is TGTGCCAGCAGCATCCAGGAGACAACAGGGGACTATGGCTACACCTTC.

The chain carries TRBV5-1 and TRBJ2-1; maybe TRBD1 (6 bases). V gave up 3 bases and J gave up 2 bases, with 12 bases separating them. The CDR3 consists of 15 residues. Germline-derived CDR1 and CDR2 are SGHRS and YFSETQ. The CDR3 here is CASSSTGNTYNEQFF. The CDR3 region has the DNA TGCGCCAGCAGCTCTACAGGGAACACCTACAATGAGCAGTTCTTC. The variable domain in full, completed from reference TRBV5-1 and TRBJ2-1, reads KAGVTQTPRYLIKTRGQQVTLSCSPISGHRSVSWYQQTPGQGLQFLFEYFSETQRNKGNFPGRFSGRQFSNSRSEMNVSTLELGDSALYLCASSSTGNTYNEQFFGPGTRLTVL.

This clone was detected only a few times. The V and J genes are TRBV19 and TRBJ2-7; D remains ambiguous. The CDR3 runs 14 residues. V lost 5 bases, J lost 0 bases, and 11 bases lay in between. CDR1 and CDR2 (germline): LNHDA, SQIVND (reference sequence). The CDR3 nucleotides are TGTGCCAGTAGTCAGCGCCTTTTCTCCTACGAGCAGTACTTC. Its translation: CASSQRLFSYEQYF. The full variable domain, rest sourced from reference TRBV19 and TRBJ2-7, is DGGITQSPKYLFRKEGQNVTLSCEQNLNHDAMYWYRQDPGQGLRLIYYSQIVNDFQKGDIAEGYSVSREKKESFPLTVTSAQKNPTAFYLCASSQRLFSYEQYFGPGTRLTVT.